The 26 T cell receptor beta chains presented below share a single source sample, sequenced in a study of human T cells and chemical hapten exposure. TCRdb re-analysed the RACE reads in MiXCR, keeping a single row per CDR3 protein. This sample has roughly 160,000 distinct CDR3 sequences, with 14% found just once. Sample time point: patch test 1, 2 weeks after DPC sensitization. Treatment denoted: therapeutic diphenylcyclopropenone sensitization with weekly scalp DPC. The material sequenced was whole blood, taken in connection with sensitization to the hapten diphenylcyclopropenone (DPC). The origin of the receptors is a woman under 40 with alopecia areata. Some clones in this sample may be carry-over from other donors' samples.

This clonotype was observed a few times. The CDR3 region is CASSLAGRGAETQYF. CDR3 DNA: TGTGCCAGCAGCTTAGCGGGCAGGGGCGCGGAGACCCAGTACTTC. J is TRBJ2-5 and V is TRBV7-2; D perhaps matches TRBD1 (6 bases). CDR1 and CDR2 from the germline V gene are SGHTA and FQGNSA. The germline V and J ends were trimmed by 0 bases and 5 bases, with 13 bases remaining between them. The CDR3 runs 15 residues.

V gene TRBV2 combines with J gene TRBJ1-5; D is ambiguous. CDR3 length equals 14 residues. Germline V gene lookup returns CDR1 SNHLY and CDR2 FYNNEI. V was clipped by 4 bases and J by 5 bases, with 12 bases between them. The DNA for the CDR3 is TGTGCCAGCAGTGCAGGTAATCTGGATCAGCCCCAGCATTTT. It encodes CASSAGNLDQPQHF.

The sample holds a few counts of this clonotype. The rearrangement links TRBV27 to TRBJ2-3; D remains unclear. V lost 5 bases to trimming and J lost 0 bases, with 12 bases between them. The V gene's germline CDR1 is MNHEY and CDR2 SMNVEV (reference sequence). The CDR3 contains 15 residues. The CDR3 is CASSLQIPSTDTQYF. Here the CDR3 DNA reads TGTGCCAGCAGTCTACAGATTCCTAGCACAGATACGCAGTATTTT.

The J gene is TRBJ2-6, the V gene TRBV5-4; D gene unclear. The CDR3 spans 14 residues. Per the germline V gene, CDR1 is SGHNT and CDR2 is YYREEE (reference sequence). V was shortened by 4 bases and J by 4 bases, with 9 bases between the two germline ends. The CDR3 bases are TGTGCCAGCAGCCCCGAACCGGGGGCCAACGTCCTGACTTTC. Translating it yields CASSPEPGANVLTF.

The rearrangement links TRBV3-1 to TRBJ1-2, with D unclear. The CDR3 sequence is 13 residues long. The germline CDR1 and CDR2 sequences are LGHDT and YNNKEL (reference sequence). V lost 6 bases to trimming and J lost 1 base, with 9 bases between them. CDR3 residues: CASSRAGNYGYTF. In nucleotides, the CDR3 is TGTGCCAGCAGTCGAGCCGGTAACTATGGCTACACCTTC.

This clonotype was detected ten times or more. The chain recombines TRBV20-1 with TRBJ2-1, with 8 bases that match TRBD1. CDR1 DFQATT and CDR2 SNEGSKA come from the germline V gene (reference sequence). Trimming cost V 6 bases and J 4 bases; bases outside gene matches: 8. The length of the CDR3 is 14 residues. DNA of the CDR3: TGCAGTGCCAGGGACAGGAGATTTTACAATGAGCAGTTCTTC. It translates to CSARDRRFYNEQFF.

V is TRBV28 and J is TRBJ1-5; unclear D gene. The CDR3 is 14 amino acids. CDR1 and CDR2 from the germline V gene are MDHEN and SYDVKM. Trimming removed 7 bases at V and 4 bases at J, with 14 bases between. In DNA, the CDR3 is TGTGCCAGCACCTCCGGGCCCCCGAATCAGCCCCAGCATTTT. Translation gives CASTSGPPNQPQHF. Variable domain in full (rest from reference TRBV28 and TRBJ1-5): DVKVTQSSRYLVKRTGEKVFLECVQDMDHENMFWYRQDPGLGLRLIYFSYDVKMKEKGDIPEGYSVSREKKERFSLILESASTNQTSMYLCASTSGPPNQPQHFGDGTRLSIL.

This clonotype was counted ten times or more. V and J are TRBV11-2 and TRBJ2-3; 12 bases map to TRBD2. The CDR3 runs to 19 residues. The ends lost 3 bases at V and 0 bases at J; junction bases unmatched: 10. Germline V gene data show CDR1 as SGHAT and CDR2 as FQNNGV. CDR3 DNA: TGTGCCAGCAGCTTGTTTCGGAGGACTAGCGGGACCAGCACAGATACGCAGTATTTT. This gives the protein CASSLFRRTSGTSTDTQYF.

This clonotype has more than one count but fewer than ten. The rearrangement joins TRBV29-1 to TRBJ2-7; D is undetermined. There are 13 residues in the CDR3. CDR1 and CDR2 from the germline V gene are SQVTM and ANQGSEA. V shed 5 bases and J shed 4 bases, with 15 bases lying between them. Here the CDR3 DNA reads TGCAGCGTTTATCTGTCTCAGGTTTACGAGCAGTACTTC. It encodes CSVYLSQVYEQYF.

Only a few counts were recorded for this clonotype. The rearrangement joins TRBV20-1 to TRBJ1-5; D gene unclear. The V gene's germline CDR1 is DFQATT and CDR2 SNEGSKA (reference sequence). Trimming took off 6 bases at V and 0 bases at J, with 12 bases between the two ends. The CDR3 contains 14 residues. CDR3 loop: CSAPPADSNQPQHF. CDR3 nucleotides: TGCAGTGCACCACCCGCGGATAGCAATCAGCCCCAGCATTTT.

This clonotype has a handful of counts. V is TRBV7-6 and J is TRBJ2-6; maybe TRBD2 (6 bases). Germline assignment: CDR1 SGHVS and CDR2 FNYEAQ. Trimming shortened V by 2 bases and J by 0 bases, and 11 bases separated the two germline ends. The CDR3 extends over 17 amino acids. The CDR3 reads CASSLWGDHSGANVLTF. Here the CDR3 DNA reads TGTGCCAGCAGCTTATGGGGGGACCACTCTGGGGCCAACGTCCTGACTTTC.

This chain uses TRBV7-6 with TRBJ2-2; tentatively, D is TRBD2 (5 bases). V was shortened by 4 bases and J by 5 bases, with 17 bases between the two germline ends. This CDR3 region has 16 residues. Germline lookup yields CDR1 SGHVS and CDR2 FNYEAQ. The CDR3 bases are TGTGCCAGCAGCTCAATGACGGGCGGAGGTACCGGGGAGCTGTTTTTT. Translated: CASSSMTGGGTGELFF.

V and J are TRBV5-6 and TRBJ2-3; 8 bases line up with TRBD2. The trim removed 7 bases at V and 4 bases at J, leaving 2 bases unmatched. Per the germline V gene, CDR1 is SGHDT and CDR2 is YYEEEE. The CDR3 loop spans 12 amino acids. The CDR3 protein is CASGAGADTQYF. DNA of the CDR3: TGTGCCAGCGGAGCGGGGGCAGATACGCAGTATTTT.

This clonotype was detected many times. The CDR3 is CASSLTDGEDEQFF. In DNA, the CDR3 is TGTGCCAGCAGCCTCACCGACGGGGAGGATGAGCAGTTCTTC. The chain has TRBV3-1 and TRBJ2-1; TRBD2 might be the D (6 bases). The CDR3 runs to 14 residues. Germline CDR1 reads LGHDT; CDR2 reads YNNKEL (reference sequence). Trimming stripped 4 bases from V and 8 bases from J, with 15 bases between.

The CDR3 loop is CASSFGHSSNEKLFF. The DNA of the CDR3 is TGTGCCAGCAGCTTCGGACACTCAAGTAATGAAAAACTGTTTTTT. The J gene is TRBJ1-4, the V gene TRBV5-4; maybe TRBD1 (5 bases). The length of the CDR3 is 15 residues. Trimming left V 2 bases short and J 4 bases short, with 12 bases between. CDR1 SGHNT and CDR2 YYREEE come from the germline V gene (reference sequence).

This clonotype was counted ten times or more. The CDR3 protein is CASSADSGGEKLFF. The DNA of the CDR3 is TGCGCCAGCAGTGCCGATTCGGGGGGCGAAAAACTGTTTTTT. The chain uses TRBV10-2 and TRBJ1-4, with a tentative D call TRBD1 (6 bases). Trimming left V 4 bases short and J 8 bases short, with 14 bases between. This CDR3 contains 14 residues. Germline values: CDR1 WSHSY, CDR2 SAAADI.

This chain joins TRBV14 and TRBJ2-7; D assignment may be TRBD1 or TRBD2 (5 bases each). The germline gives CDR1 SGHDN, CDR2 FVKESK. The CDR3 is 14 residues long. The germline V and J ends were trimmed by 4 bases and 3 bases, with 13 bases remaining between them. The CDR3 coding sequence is TGTGCCAGCAGCCCGAACGCAGGGAGCTACGAGCAGTACTTC. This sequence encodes CASSPNAGSYEQYF.

This CDR3 reads CASSLFWSGRASNEQFF. The CDR3 nucleotides are TGTGCCAGCAGCTTATTCTGGAGCGGGAGGGCCTCCAATGAGCAGTTCTTC. The chain combines TRBV7-6 with TRBJ2-1, with 10 bases lining up with TRBD2. The CDR3 contains 17 residues. V was clipped by 2 bases and J by 6 bases; unmatched bases: 10. The germline CDR1 and CDR2 sequences are SGHVS and FNYEAQ.

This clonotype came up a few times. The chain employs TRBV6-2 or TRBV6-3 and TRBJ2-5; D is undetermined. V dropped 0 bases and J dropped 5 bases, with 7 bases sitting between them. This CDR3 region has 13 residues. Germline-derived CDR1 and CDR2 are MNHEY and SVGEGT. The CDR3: CASSYSEWETQYF. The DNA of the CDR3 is TGTGCCAGCAGTTACTCGGAGTGGGAGACCCAGTACTTC.

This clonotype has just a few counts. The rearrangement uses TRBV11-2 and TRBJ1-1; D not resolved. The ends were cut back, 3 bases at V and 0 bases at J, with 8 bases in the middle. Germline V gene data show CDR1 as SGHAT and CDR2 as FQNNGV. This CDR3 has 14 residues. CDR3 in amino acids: CASSFGQLNTEAFF. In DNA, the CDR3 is TGTGCCAGCAGCTTCGGTCAGTTGAACACTGAAGCTTTCTTT. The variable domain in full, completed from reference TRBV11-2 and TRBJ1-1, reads EAGVAQSPRYKIIEKRQSVAFWCNPISGHATLYWYQQILGQGPKLLIQFQNNGVVDDSQLPKDRFSAERLKGVDSTLKIQPAKLEDSAVYLCASSFGQLNTEAFFGQGTRLTVV.

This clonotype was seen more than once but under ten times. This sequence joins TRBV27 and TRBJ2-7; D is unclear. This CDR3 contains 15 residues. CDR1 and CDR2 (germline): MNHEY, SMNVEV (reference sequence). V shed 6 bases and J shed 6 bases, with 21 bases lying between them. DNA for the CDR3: TGTGCCAGCAGCCCAGAAACGGCCTCCCCTGGCGAGCAGTACTTC. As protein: CASSPETASPGEQYF.

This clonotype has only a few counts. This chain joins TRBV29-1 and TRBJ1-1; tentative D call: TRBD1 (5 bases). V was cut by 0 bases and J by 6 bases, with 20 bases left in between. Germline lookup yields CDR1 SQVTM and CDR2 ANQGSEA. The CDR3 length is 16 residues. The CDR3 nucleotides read TGCAGCGTTGAAGATCAGGGAAAGGGCGCGGAGCCTGAAGCTTTCTTT. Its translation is CSVEDQGKGAEPEAFF.

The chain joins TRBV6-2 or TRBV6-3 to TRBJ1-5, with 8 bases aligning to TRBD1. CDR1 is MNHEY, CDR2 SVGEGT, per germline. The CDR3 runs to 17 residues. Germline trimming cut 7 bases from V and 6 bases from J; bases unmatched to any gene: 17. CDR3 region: CASKKTQGARGSQPQHF. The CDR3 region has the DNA TGTGCCAGCAAAAAAACCCAGGGGGCGCGTGGAAGTCAGCCCCAGCATTTT.

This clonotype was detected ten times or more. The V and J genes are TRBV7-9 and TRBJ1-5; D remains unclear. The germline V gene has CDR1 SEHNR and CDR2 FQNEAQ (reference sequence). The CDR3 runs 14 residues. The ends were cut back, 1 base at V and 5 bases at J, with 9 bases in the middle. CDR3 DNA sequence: TGTGCCAGCAGCTTAGAGGGAGCCGATCAGCCCCAGCATTTT. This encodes CASSLEGADQPQHF.

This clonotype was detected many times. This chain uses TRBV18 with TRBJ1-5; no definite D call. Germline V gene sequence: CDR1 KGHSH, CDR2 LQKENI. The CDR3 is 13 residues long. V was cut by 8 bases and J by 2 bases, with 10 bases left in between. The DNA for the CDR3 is TGTGCCAGCAGCCCCGGGGGCAATCAGCCCCAGCATTTT. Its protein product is CASSPGGNQPQHF.

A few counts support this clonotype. CDR3 nucleotides: TGTGCCAGCACCGGCAGCTGGTCCGAGCAGTTCTTC. Translated, it gives CASTGSWSEQFF. The V and J genes are TRBV28 and TRBJ2-1, with no clear D. From germline, CDR1 is MDHEN and CDR2 SYDVKM. The V end was cut by 7 bases, the J end by 10 bases, with 14 bases between. This CDR3 has 12 amino acids. The entire variable domain, with the rest obtained from reference TRBV28 and TRBJ2-1, is as follows: DVKVTQSSRYLVKRTGEKVFLECVQDMDHENMFWYRQDPGLGLRLIYFSYDVKMKEKGDIPEGYSVSREKKERFSLILESASTNQTSMYLCASTGSWSEQFFGPGTRLTVL.